What follows is one T cell receptor beta chain and its context. What it binds is unknown. This entry is derived from a study of cytomegalovirus exposure and HLA in healthy donors. Study as a whole: One earlier analysis, a look at around 170 million T cells, found some 120 million unique TCR beta sequences.

V dropped 6 bases and J dropped 5 bases, with 11 bases sitting between them. Germline CDR1 is LNHDA and CDR2 is SQIVND (reference sequence). This CDR3 comprises 13 residues. PCR used 60 Vbeta primers and 13 Jbeta primers. The table came from immunoSEQ multiplex PCR; TCRdb's copy has only in-frame clones and leaves some out. The sample records some 110,000 clones, about three quarters being singletons. Points from the study as a whole: Later, TCR association rates were found to vary by HLA locus, highest for DRB1 and lowest for HLA-C. Among the sequence variants, a highly shared cluster was likely an artifact of sequencing. The presence/absence work took it that sequencing depth was about the same across donors.

The sequencing sample was made of PBMCs. The rearrangement uses TRBV19 and TRBJ2-1; D gene unclear. The sequence was collected from a woman in her thirties or forties in good health and CMV-seropositive. CDR3 sequence reads: CASSFAGNNEQFF. Written as DNA, the CDR3 is TGTGCCAGTAGCTTTGCAGGAAACAATGAGCAGTTCTTC.